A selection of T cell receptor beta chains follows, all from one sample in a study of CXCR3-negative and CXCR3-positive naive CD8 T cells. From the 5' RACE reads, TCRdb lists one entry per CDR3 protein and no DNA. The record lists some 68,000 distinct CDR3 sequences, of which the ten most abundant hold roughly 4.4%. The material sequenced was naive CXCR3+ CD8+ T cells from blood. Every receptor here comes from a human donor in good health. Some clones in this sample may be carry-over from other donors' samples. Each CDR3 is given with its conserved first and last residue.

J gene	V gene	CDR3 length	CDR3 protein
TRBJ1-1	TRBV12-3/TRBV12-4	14	CASSLSGGNTEAFF
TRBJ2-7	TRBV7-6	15	CASSLSVGFSYEQYF
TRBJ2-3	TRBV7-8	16	CASSLGTGGHPDTQYF
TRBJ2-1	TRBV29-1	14	CSVEERSLYNEQFF
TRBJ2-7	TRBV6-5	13	CASSYVEGDEQYF
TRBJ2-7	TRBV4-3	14	CASSQGEGSYEQYF
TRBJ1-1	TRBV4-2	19	CASSQEGQGIIFMNTEAFF
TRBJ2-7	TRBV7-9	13	CASSLVGGYEQYF
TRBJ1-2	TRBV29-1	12	CSVKESGGGYTF
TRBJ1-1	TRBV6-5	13	CASSYDPENEAFF
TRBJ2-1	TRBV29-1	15	CSAATTGGSYNEQFF
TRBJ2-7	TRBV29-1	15	CSVVSRDSVDYEQYF
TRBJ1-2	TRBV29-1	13	CSVVGTDNYGYTF
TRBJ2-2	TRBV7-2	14	CASSPLRDDGELFF
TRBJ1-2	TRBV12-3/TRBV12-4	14	CASRITGGRDGYTF